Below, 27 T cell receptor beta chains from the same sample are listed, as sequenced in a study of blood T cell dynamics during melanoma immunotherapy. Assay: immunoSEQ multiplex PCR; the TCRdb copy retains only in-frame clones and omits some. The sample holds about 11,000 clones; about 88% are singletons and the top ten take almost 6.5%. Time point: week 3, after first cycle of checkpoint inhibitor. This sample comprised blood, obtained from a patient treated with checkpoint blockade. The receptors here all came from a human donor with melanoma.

The CDR3 loop is CASSQSGQGENQPQHF. The CDR3 nucleotides read TGTGCCAGCAGCCAGTCTGGACAGGGGGAGAATCAGCCCCAGCATTTT. The chain is built from TRBV7-2 and TRBJ1-5, with TRBD1 matching over 10 bases. Germline values: CDR1 SGHTA, CDR2 FQGNSA. The trim removed 5 bases at V and 4 bases at J, leaving 8 bases unmatched. The CDR3 contains 16 residues.

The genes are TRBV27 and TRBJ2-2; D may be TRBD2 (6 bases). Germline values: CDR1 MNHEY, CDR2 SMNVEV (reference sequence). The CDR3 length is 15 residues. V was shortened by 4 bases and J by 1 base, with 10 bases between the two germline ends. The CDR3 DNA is TGTGCCAGCAGTTCGGGACTTTTGAACACCGGGGAGCTGTTTTTT. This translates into CASSSGLLNTGELFF.

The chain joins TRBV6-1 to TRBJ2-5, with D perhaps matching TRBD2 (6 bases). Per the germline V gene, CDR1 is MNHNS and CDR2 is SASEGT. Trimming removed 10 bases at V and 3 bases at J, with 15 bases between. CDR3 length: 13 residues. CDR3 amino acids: CATWDSLEETQYF. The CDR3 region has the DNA TGTGCCACTTGGGACTCTCTGGAAGAGACCCAGTACTTC.

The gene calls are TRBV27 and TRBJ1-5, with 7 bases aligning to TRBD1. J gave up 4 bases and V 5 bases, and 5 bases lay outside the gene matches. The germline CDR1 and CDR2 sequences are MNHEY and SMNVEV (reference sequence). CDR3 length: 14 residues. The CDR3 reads CASSPKTGNQPQHF. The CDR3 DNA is TGTGCCAGCAGTCCAAAGACAGGGAATCAGCCCCAGCATTTT.

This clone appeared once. The chain's CDR3 is CASVAPQLNTEAFF. The CDR3 bases are TGTGCCAGCGTCGCCCCACAGCTGAACACTGAAGCTTTCTTT. The V call is TRBV6-5, the J call TRBJ1-1; D unresolved. CDR1 and CDR2 from the germline V gene are MNHEY and SVGAGI. This CDR3 spans 14 amino acids. The germline V and J ends were trimmed by 8 bases and 0 bases, with 13 bases remaining between them.

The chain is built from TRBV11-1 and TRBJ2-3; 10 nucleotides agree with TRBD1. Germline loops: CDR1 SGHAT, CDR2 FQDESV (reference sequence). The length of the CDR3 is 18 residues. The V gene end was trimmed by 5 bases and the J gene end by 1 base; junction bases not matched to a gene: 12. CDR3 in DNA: TGTGCCAGCAGCCCCCTCCGGGACAGGGGATCGGGCACAGATACGCAGTATTTT. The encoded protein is CASSPLRDRGSGTDTQYF.

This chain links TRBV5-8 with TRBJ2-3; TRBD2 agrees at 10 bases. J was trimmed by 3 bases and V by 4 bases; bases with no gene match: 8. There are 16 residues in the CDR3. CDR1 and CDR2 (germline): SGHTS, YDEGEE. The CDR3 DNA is TGTGCCAGCAGCCCCGTCCTAGCGGGGGATACAGATACGCAGTATTTT. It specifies CASSPVLAGDTDTQYF.

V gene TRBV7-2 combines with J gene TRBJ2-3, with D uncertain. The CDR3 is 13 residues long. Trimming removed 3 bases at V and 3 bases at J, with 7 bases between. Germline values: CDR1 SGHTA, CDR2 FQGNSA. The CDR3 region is CASSLVITDTQYF. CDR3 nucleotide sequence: TGTGCCAGCAGCTTGGTGATTACAGATACGCAGTATTTT.

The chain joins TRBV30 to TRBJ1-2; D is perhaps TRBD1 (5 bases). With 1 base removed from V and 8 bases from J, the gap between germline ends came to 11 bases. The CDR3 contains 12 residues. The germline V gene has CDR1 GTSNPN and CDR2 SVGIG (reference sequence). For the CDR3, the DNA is TGTGCCTGGAGTGATGACAGACGGGGCTACACCTTC. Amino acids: CAWSDDRRGYTF.

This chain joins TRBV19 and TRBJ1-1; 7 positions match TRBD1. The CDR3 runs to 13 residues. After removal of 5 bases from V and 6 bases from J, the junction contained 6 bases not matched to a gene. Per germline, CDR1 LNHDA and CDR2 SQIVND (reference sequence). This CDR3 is CASSATGDPEAFF. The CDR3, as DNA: TGTGCCAGTAGTGCTACAGGGGACCCTGAAGCTTTCTTT.

The CDR3 sequence: CASRLGLVVDTQYF. The CDR3 DNA follows: TGCGCCAGCAGACTGGGACTAGTGGTAGATACGCAGTATTTT. The rearrangement links TRBV5-1 to TRBJ2-3; 8 positions agree with TRBD2. CDR3 length: 14 residues. CDR1 and CDR2 (germline): SGHRS, YFSETQ. V lost 5 bases and J lost 5; bases outside the gene matches: 7.

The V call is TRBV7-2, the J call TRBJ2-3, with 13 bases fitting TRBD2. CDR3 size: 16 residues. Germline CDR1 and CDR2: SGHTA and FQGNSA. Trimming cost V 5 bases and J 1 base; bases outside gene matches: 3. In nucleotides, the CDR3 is TGTGCCAGCAGCCTCGGACTAGCGGGGGGCACAGATACGCAGTATTTT. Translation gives CASSLGLAGGTDTQYF.

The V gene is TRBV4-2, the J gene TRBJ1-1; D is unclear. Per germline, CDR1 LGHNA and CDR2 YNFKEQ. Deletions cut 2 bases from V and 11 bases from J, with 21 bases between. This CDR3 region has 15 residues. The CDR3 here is CASSQIEASQRSAFF. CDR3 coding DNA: TGTGCCAGCAGCCAAATAGAAGCGTCGCAGCGATCGGCTTTCTTT.

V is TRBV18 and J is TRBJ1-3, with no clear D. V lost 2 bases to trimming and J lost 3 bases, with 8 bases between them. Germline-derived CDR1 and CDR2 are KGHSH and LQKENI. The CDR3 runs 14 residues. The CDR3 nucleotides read TGTGCCAGCTCACCAGGAGGGTTTGGAAACACCATATATTTT. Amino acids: CASSPGGFGNTIYF.

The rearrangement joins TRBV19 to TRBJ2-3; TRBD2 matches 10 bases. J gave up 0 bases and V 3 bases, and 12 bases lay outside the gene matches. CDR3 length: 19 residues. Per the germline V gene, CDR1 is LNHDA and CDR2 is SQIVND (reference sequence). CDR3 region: CASSIGLAGAHTSTDTQYF. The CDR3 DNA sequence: TGTGCCAGTAGTATCGGGCTAGCGGGGGCACATACTAGCACAGATACGCAGTATTTT.

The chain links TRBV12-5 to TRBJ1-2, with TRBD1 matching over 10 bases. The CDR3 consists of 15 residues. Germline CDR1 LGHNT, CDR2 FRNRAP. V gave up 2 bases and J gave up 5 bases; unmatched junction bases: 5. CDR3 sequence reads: CASGLRQGAQYGYTF. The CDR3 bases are TGTGCTAGTGGTTTGAGACAGGGGGCCCAGTATGGCTACACCTTC.

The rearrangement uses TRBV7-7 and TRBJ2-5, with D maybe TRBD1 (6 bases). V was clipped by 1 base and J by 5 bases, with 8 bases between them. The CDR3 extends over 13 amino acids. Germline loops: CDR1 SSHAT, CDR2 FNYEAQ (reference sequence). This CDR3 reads CASSLGQAETQYF. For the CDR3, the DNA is TGTGCCAGCAGCTTAGGACAGGCGGAGACCCAGTACTTC.

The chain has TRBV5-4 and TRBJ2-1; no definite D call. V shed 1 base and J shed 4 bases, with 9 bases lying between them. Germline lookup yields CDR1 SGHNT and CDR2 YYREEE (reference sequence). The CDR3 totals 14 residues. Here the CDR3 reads CASSLSDPYNEQFF. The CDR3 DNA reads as TGTGCCAGCAGCTTGTCGGACCCTTACAATGAGCAGTTCTTC. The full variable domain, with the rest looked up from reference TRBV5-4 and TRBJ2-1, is ETGVTQSPTHLIKTRGQQVTLRCSSQSGHNTVSWYQQALGQGPQFIFQYYREEENGRGNFPPRFSGLQFPNYSSELNVNALELDDSALYLCASSLSDPYNEQFFGPGTRLTVL.

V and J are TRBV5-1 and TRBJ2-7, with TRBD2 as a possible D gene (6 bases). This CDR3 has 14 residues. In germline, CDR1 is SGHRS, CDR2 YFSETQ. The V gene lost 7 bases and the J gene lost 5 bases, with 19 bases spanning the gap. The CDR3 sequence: CASGGSPSLNEQYF. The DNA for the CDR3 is TGCGCCAGCGGAGGGTCCCCCTCTCTTAACGAGCAGTACTTC.

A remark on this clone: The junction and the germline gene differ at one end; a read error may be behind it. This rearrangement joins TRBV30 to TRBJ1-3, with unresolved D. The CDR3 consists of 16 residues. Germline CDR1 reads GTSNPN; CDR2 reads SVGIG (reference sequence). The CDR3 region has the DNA TGTGCCCGGAGTGTAGGTATAGTAGACTCTGGAAACACCATATATTTT. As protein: CARSVGIVDSGNTIYF.

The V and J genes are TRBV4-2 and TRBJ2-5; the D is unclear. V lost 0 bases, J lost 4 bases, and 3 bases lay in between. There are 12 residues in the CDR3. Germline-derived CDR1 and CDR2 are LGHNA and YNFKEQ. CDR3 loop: CASSQDLETQYF. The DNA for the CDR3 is TGTGCCAGCAGCCAAGATTTAGAGACCCAGTACTTC.

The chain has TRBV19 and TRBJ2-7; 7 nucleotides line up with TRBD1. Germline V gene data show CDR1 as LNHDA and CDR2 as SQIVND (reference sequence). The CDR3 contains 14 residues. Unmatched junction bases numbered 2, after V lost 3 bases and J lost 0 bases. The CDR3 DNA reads TGTGCCAGTAGTATTTGGACAGGCTCCTACGAGCAGTACTTC. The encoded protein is CASSIWTGSYEQYF.

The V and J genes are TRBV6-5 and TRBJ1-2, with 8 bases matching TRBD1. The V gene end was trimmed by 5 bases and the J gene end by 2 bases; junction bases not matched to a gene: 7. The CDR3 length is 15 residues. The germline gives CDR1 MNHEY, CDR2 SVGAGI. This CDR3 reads CASSRDYRGNYGYTF. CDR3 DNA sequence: TGTGCCAGCAGTCGTGACTACAGGGGGAACTATGGCTACACCTTC.

CDR3 amino acids: CASSMEGRRNEQFF. CDR3 DNA: TGTGCCAGTAGTATGGAGGGTAGGAGGAATGAGCAGTTCTTC. V usage is TRBV19 and J usage is TRBJ2-1; possible D gene TRBD2, 6 bases. V shed 3 bases and J shed 7 bases, with 13 bases lying between them. Germline loops: CDR1 LNHDA, CDR2 SQIVND (reference sequence). The CDR3 totals 14 residues.

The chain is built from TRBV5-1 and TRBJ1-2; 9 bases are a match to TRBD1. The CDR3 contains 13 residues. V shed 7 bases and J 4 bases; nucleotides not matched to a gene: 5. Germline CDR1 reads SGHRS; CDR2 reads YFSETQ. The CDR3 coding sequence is TGCGCCAGCGGGGGACAGGGCGCCTATGGCTACACCTTC. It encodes CASGGQGAYGYTF. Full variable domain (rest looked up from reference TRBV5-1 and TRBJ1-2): KAGVTQTPRYLIKTRGQQVTLSCSPISGHRSVSWYQQTPGQGLQFLFEYFSETQRNKGNFPGRFSGRQFSNSRSEMNVSTLELGDSALYLCASGGQGAYGYTFGSGTRLTVV.

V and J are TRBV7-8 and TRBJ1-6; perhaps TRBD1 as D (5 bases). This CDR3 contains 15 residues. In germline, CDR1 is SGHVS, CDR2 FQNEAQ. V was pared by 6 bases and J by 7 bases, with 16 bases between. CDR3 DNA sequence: TGTGCCAGCAGTCATTCCGGGACGATCAATTCACCCCTCCACTTT. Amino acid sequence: CASSHSGTINSPLHF.

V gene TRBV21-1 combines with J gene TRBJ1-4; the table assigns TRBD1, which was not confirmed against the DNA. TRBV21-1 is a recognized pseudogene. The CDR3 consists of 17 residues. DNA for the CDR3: TGTGCCAGCAGCCGAGGCCCGGACAGGGGGCGGAATGAAAAACTGTTTTTT. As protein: CASSRGPDRGRNEKLFF.